The sequence of this TCR beta chain was determined in a study of T-cell memory formation after mild COVID-19. Findings of the study overall: Most CD4+ clones that shrank were in CM and EM, while CD8+ ones turned up in EMRA.

On this clonotype itself: Its matching antigen is unknown.

Germline trimming cut 5 bases from V and 5 bases from J; bases unmatched to any gene: 4. Germline-derived CDR1 and CDR2 are LNHDA and SQIVND (reference sequence). The CDR3 extends over 14 amino acids. TCRdb processed the 5' RACE reads anew with MiXCR; each CDR3 protein has one entry. The repertoire holds 580,000 or so distinct CDR3 sequences, around a sixth seen once, with roughly 8.2% in the top ten. The chain is built from TRBV19 and TRBJ2-7; 12 bases are shared with TRBD2. The sample comprised PBMCs or a T cell subset sorted from them (not recorded which). This TCR derives from an adult woman who had mild COVID-19 (a few samples of this study predate the infection). Cell type and time point are not known. The CDR3 sequence is CASSWRLAGDEQYF. In DNA form, the CDR3 reads TGTGCCAGTAGTTGGAGACTAGCGGGAGACGAGCAGTACTTC.